This T cell receptor (beta chain) was captured by sequencing in a study of blood T cell repertoires in COVID-19. Study details: PBMCs, B-cell-depleted T cells, or T cells were the source of the cDNA or gDNA that made up the material.

The V and J ends lost 6 bases and 0 bases respectively, with 11 bases between them. The CDR3 loop spans 13 amino acids. Germline CDR1 SQVTM, CDR2 ANQGSEA. As processed by the authors: Estimation of nucleated cell counts relied on the amplification of reference gene primers. Method: immunoSEQ multiplex PCR; TCRdb's copy keeps in-frame clones and lacks some. From that table come the V and J calls and clone size; the DNA was used to work out D and trimming. The top ten clones hold 15% to 20% of a sample with some 64,000 clones, around 79% of them seen once. The specimen sequenced was peripheral blood. The chain is built from TRBV29-1 and TRBJ1-1; the D is unclear. The origin of this receptor is a man in his 60s with acute or convalescent COVID-19. The CDR3 here is CSVAQKLNTEAFF. DNA of the CDR3: TGCAGCGTCGCACAGAAATTGAACACTGAAGCTTTCTTT.